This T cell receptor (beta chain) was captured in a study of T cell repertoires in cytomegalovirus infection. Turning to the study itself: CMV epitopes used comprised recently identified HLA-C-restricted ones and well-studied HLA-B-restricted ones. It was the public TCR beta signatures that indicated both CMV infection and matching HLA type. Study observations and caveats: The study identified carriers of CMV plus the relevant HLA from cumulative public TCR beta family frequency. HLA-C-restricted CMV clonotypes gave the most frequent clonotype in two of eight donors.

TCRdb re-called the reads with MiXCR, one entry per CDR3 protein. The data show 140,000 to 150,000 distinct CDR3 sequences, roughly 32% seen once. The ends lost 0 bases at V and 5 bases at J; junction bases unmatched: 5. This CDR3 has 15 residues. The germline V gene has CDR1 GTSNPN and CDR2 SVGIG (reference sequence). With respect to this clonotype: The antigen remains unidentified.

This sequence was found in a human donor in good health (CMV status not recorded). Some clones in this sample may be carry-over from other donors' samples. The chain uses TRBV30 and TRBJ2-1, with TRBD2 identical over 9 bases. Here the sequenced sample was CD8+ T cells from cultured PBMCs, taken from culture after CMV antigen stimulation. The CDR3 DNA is TGTGCCTGGAGTGTTGGGCTAGCGGGGAACAATGAGCAGTTCTTC. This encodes CAWSVGLAGNNEQFF.